Presented here are 26 T cell receptor beta chains from one specimen sequenced in a study of blood T cell repertoires in COVID-19. Sequencing was performed with immunoSEQ multiplex PCR; in TCRdb, only in-frame clones are kept and a portion is missing. The data contain 150,000 or so clones, about 80% of them singletons. The sequenced sample consisted of peripheral blood. The receptors here all came from a woman aged 60-70 years with acute or convalescent COVID-19.

This clone was seen just once. DNA for the CDR3: TGTGCCAGCAGTTTACGGGGGGGATCCTACGAGCAGTACGTC. As protein: CASSLRGGSYEQYV. This rearrangement joins TRBV27 to TRBJ2-7, with 8 bases that match TRBD2. CDR1 and CDR2 from the germline V gene are MNHEY and SMNVEV (reference sequence). The V and J ends lost 2 bases and 1 base, in that order; junction bases with no gene match: 1. CDR3 length equals 14 residues.

J is TRBJ1-2 and V is TRBV7-9, with D unresolved. The CDR3 contains 13 residues. CDR1 is SEHNR and CDR2 is FQNEAQ in the germline V gene (reference sequence). Trimming stripped 5 bases from V and 5 bases from J, with 12 bases between. This CDR3 reads CASSKTDTYGYTF. CDR3 nucleotide sequence: TGTGCCAGCAGCAAGACCGACACTTATGGCTACACCTTC.

This chain joins TRBV9 and TRBJ2-5, with D hard to call. This CDR3 is built from 14 residues. Trimming left V 0 bases short and J 1 base short, with 7 bases between. Germline V lookup: CDR1 SGDLS, CDR2 YYNGEE. CDR3 sequence: CASSVVGSQETQYF. The CDR3 bases are TGTGCCAGCAGCGTAGTGGGCTCCCAAGAGACCCAGTACTTC.

The chain is built from TRBV19 and TRBJ1-6; 7 bases match TRBD1. V shed 2 bases and J 3 bases; nucleotides not matched to a gene: 1. This CDR3 spans 15 amino acids. Germline CDR1 is LNHDA and CDR2 is SQIVND (reference sequence). The CDR3 here is CASSIRQGYNSPLHF. Here the CDR3 DNA reads TGTGCCAGTAGTATAAGACAGGGCTATAATTCACCCCTCCACTTT.

The genes are TRBV6-5 and TRBJ1-2, with a tentative D call TRBD1 (5 bases). The CDR3 is 13 residues long. Germline V lookup: CDR1 MNHEY, CDR2 SVGAGI. V was cut by 2 bases and J by 1 base, with 5 bases left in between. The CDR3 here is CASSYDSNYGYTF. The CDR3 nucleotides read TGTGCCAGCAGTTACGACAGTAACTATGGCTACACCTTC.

In its sample, this clone was seen once. This chain joins TRBV7-9 and TRBJ2-7; D is possibly TRBD1 (5 bases). This CDR3 is built from 15 residues. V was pared by 1 base and J by 1 base, with 11 bases between. The germline V gene encodes CDR1 SEHNR and CDR2 FQNEAQ (reference sequence). Here the CDR3 reads CASSLGAGISYEQYF. Here the CDR3 DNA reads TGTGCCAGCAGCTTAGGCGCAGGGATATCCTACGAGCAGTACTTC. Full variable domain (missing parts from reference TRBV7-9 and TRBJ2-7): DTGVSQNPRHKITKRGQNVTFRCDPISEHNRLYWYRQTLGQGPEFLTYFQNEAQLEKSRLLSDRFSAERPKGSFSTLEIQRTEQGDSAMYLCASSLGAGISYEQYFGPGTRLTVT.

The chain couples TRBV19 to TRBJ1-2; D is unresolved. Germline V gene data show CDR1 as LNHDA and CDR2 as SQIVND (reference sequence). V was pared by 5 bases and J by 4 bases, with 11 bases between. The CDR3 contains 13 residues. CDR3 coding DNA: TGTGCCAGTAGTGCACAGAATTCCTATGGCTACACCTTC. Residues: CASSAQNSYGYTF.

This rearrangement joins TRBV19 to TRBJ2-2; D unclear. The CDR3 has 15 residues. Germline-derived CDR1 and CDR2 are LNHDA and SQIVND (reference sequence). V was trimmed by 3 bases and J by 2 bases, leaving 10 bases between them. CDR3 protein: CASSMRLSNTGELFF. The CDR3 region has the DNA TGTGCCAGTAGTATGAGACTTTCAAACACCGGGGAGCTGTTTTTT.

The V and J genes are TRBV6-6 and TRBJ2-7; 9 bases map to TRBD1. CDR3 size: 17 residues. The ends lost 5 bases at V and 3 bases at J; junction bases unmatched: 14. Germline values: CDR1 MNHNY, CDR2 SVGAGI (reference sequence). CDR3 loop: CASSRSLGGQGVYEQYF. CDR3 bases: TGTGCCAGCAGTCGCTCCCTAGGGGGACAGGGCGTCTACGAGCAGTACTTC.

Remarks on this clone: Other DNA sequences in this specimen translate into the identical CDR3. The chain carries TRBV12-3 or TRBV12-4 and TRBJ1-2; D might be TRBD1 (5 bases). V was pared by 3 bases and J by 5 bases, with 7 bases between. CDR3 length: 12 amino acids. CDR3 nucleotide sequence: TGTGCCAGCAGTTTGACAGATTATGGCTACACCTTC. Residues: CASSLTDYGYTF.

This rearrangement joins TRBV7-9 to TRBJ2-1, with 10 bases aligning to TRBD2. J gave up 4 bases and V 3 bases, and 9 bases lay outside the gene matches. The CDR3 is made up of 17 amino acids. The germline gives CDR1 SEHNR, CDR2 FQNEAQ (reference sequence). The CDR3 bases are TGTGCCAGCAGCTTCAGCGGGGGGGCGACCCTATACAATGAGCAGTTCTTC. Translation gives CASSFSGGATLYNEQFF.

The chain has TRBV5-1 and TRBJ1-1; D ambiguous. This CDR3 has 12 amino acids. Trimming removed 8 bases from V and 3 bases from J, with 11 bases in between. In germline, CDR1 is SGHRS, CDR2 YFSETQ. CDR3 residues: CASIKPHTEAFF. The CDR3 DNA reads TGCGCCAGTATAAAGCCTCACACTGAAGCTTTCTTT. Using reference TRBV5-1 and TRBJ1-1 for the parts outside the CDR3, the full variable domain is KAGVTQTPRYLIKTRGQQVTLSCSPISGHRSVSWYQQTPGQGLQFLFEYFSETQRNKGNFPGRFSGRQFSNSRSEMNVSTLELGDSALYLCASIKPHTEAFFGQGTRLTVV.

The V and J genes are TRBV6-1 and TRBJ2-1, with a weak D call TRBD2 (7 bases). The V gene lost 2 bases and the J gene lost 6 bases, with 23 bases spanning the gap. The CDR3 consists of 18 residues. Germline V gene data show CDR1 as MNHNS and CDR2 as SASEGT. The CDR3 region is CASSETPLMRGPINEQFF. For the CDR3, the DNA is TGTGCCAGCAGTGAAACGCCCTTGATGCGGGGGCCTATCAATGAGCAGTTCTTC.

This chain joins TRBV7-2 and TRBJ1-3; 8 bases align to TRBD1. This CDR3 contains 17 residues. V dropped 3 bases and J dropped 0; count of bases not matched to a gene: 7. Germline assignment: CDR1 SGHTA and CDR2 FQGNSA. In DNA form, the CDR3 reads TGTGCCAGCAGCTTCACCGGGACAGGATCCTCTGGAAACACCATATATTTT. Its protein product is CASSFTGTGSSGNTIYF.

This chain joins TRBV5-8 and TRBJ2-5, with no clear D. V was clipped by 1 base and J by 5 bases, with 12 bases between them. Germline V gene sequence: CDR1 SGHTS, CDR2 YDEGEE. This CDR3 spans 14 amino acids. The CDR3 sequence: CASSLSYGPETQYF. Here the CDR3 DNA reads TGTGCCAGCAGCTTGTCTTACGGTCCGGAGACCCAGTACTTC. The full variable domain, in which reference TRBV5-8 and TRBJ2-5 provide the parts outside the CDR3, is EAGVTQSPTHLIKTRGQQATLRCSPISGHTSVYWYQQALGLGLQFLLWYDEGEERNRGNFPPRFSGRQFPNYSSELNVNALELEDSALYLCASSLSYGPETQYFGPGTRLLVL.

The V call is TRBV3-1 (or the pseudogene TRBV3-2), the J call TRBJ1-2, with a possible D match to TRBD1 (5 bases). The CDR3 sequence is 14 residues long. Trimming took off 4 bases at V and 3 bases at J, with 12 bases between the two ends. Germline CDR1 reads LGHDT; CDR2 reads YNNKEL (reference sequence). The CDR3 sequence is CASSPFRVHYGYTF. In nucleotides, the CDR3 is TGTGCCAGCAGCCCGTTCAGGGTCCACTATGGCTACACCTTC.

The rearrangement links TRBV30 to TRBJ1-4; D unclear. Germline loops: CDR1 GTSNPN, CDR2 SVGIG (reference sequence). V lost 4 bases, J lost 4 bases, and 4 bases lay in between. The CDR3 length is 11 residues. CDR3 sequence (DNA): TGTGCCTGGACCATTAATGAAAAACTGTTTTTT. It is translated as CAWTINEKLFF.

CDR3 coding DNA: TGTGCCAGCTCTCTGGACGGGGGACTCTATGGCTACACCTTC. Its protein product is CASSLDGGLYGYTF. This chain links TRBV18 with TRBJ1-2; D may be TRBD1 (5 bases). This CDR3 comprises 14 residues. In germline, CDR1 is KGHSH, CDR2 LQKENI. Trimming shortened V by 6 bases and J by 4 bases, and 15 bases separated the two germline ends.

J is TRBJ2-5 and V is TRBV5-1, with TRBD1 matching 9 bases. This CDR3 contains 14 residues. Germline CDR1 reads SGHRS; CDR2 reads YFSETQ. The trim removed 4 bases at V and 5 bases at J, leaving 6 bases unmatched. CDR3 DNA: TGCGCCAGCAGCCCACAGGGGGCTGGGGAGACCCAGTACTTC. This sequence encodes CASSPQGAGETQYF. The entire variable domain, with the rest obtained from reference TRBV5-1 and TRBJ2-5, is as follows: KAGVTQTPRYLIKTRGQQVTLSCSPISGHRSVSWYQQTPGQGLQFLFEYFSETQRNKGNFPGRFSGRQFSNSRSEMNVSTLELGDSALYLCASSPQGAGETQYFGPGTRLLVL.

The chain links TRBV20-1 to TRBJ1-2, with 7 bases lining up with TRBD1. V gave up 4 bases and J gave up 8 bases; unmatched junction bases: 1. This CDR3 contains 10 residues. Germline V gene sequence: CDR1 DFQATT, CDR2 SNEGSKA (reference sequence). DNA for the CDR3: TGCAGTGCTAACAGGGGCGGCTACACCTTC. Translation: CSANRGGYTF.

This chain links TRBV5-4 with TRBJ1-1; D is uncertain. There are 14 residues in the CDR3. Trimming stripped 0 bases from V and 4 bases from J, with 10 bases between. Germline V gives CDR1 SGHNT, CDR2 YYREEE (reference sequence). The CDR3, as DNA: TGTGCCAGCAGCTTGGGGCAGGAGGGCACTGAAGCTTTCTTT. Amino acid sequence: CASSLGQEGTEAFF.

The rearrangement joins TRBV6-5 to TRBJ2-7; 7 positions match TRBD1. The CDR3 length is 14 residues. Germline V CDR1 and CDR2: MNHEY, SVGAGI. With 6 bases clipped from V and 0 bases from J, the junction kept 5 bases outside the gene matches. In DNA form, the CDR3 reads TGTGCCAGCAGGGGGACAGCTAGCTCCTACGAGCAGTACGTC. Translating it yields CASRGTASSYEQYV.

The genes are TRBV4-1 and TRBJ1-6; D unresolved. V lost 1 base, J lost 6 bases, and 10 bases lay in between. The germline CDR1 and CDR2 sequences are MGHRA and YSYEKL. The CDR3 is made up of 15 amino acids. This chain's CDR3 is CASSQGSGPNSPLHF. CDR3 nucleotides: TGCGCCAGCAGCCAAGGGAGCGGCCCTAATTCACCCCTCCACTTT.

The rearrangement joins TRBV18 to TRBJ1-2, with a possible D match to TRBD1 (5 bases). Germline V gene lookup returns CDR1 KGHSH and CDR2 LQKENI. V was clipped by 2 bases and J by 5 bases, with 12 bases between them. The CDR3 length is 14 residues. CDR3 DNA: TGTGCCAGCTCACCAAACGACAGTCCTTATGGCTACACCTTC. Its translation: CASSPNDSPYGYTF.

The chain carries TRBV7-9 and TRBJ2-5, with a weak D call TRBD1 (5 bases). Germline CDR1 and CDR2: SEHNR and FQNEAQ (reference sequence). Trimming removed 3 bases from V and 2 bases from J, with 7 bases in between. The CDR3 sequence is 13 residues long. The CDR3 DNA reads TGTGCCAGCAGCTTTGGGGCACAAGAGACCCAGTACTTC. Protein sequence: CASSFGAQETQYF.

V usage is TRBV6-1 and J usage is TRBJ2-1; TRBD2 aligns across 7 bases. The CDR3 is 17 amino acids. V lost 4 bases to trimming and J lost 5 bases; unmatched junction nucleotides: 14. In germline, CDR1 is MNHNS, CDR2 SASEGT. The CDR3 DNA is TGTGCCAGCAGTGTTTTAAGTGGGCTAGCGGCCCACAATGAGCAGTTCTTC. It translates to CASSVLSGLAAHNEQFF.